The 3 T cell receptor beta chains presented below share a single source sample, sequenced in a study of cytomegalovirus exposure and HLA in healthy donors. The PCR contained 60 Vbeta and 13 Jbeta primers. Sequenced by immunoSEQ multiplex PCR; TCRdb stores in-frame clones only, minus some. The data show fewer than 150,000 clones, approximately 80% seen once. Sample: PBMCs. The receptors come from a man aged 50-60 years in good health and CMV-seronegative.

A few counts support this clone. Other DNA sequences in the same sample also yield this CDR3. This sequence joins TRBV7-2 and TRBJ1-1; D is unclear. Germline lookup yields CDR1 SGHTA and CDR2 FQGNSA. The CDR3 is made up of 13 amino acids. Trimming took off 5 bases at V and 2 bases at J, with 9 bases between the two ends. The DNA of the CDR3 is TGTGCCAGCAGCCGGAGGGTAAACACTGAAGCTTTCTTT. This gives the protein CASSRRVNTEAFF.

V and J are TRBV2 and TRBJ2-5, with TRBD1 matching 7 bases. Germline V gives CDR1 SNHLY, CDR2 FYNNEI. The CDR3 covers 12 residues. V shed 8 bases, J shed 11 bases, and the junction held 11 bases outside the gene matches. For the CDR3, the DNA is TGTGCCAGCGACAGGGAACCGAGTGAGCAGTACTTC. As protein: CASDREPSEQYF.

This chain links TRBV15 with TRBJ2-1, with D unclear. Germline CDR1 reads LNHNV; CDR2 reads YYDKDF (reference sequence). With 0 bases removed from V and 8 bases from J, the gap between germline ends came to 14 bases. This CDR3 comprises 15 residues. The DNA for the CDR3 is TGTGCCACCAGCAGAGATCCCGTGACTTCTGATGAGCAGTTCTTC. Translated: CATSRDPVTSDEQFF.